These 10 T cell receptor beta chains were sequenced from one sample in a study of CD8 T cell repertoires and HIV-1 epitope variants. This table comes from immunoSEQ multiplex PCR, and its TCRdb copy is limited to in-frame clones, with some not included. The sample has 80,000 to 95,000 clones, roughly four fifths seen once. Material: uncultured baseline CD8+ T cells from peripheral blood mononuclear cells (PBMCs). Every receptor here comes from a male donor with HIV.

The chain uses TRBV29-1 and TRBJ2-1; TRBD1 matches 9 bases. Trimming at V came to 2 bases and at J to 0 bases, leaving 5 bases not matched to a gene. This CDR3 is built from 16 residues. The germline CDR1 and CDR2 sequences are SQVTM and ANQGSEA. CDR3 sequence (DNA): TGCAGCGTTGAAAACAGGGGGCGATACTCCTACAATGAGCAGTTCTTC. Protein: CSVENRGRYSYNEQFF.

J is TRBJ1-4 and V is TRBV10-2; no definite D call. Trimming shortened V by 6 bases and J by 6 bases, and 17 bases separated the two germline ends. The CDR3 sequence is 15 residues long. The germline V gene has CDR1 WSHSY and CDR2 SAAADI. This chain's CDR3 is CASRRAIGRDEKLFF. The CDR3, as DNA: TGCGCCAGCAGGCGAGCCATCGGTCGGGATGAAAAACTGTTTTTT.

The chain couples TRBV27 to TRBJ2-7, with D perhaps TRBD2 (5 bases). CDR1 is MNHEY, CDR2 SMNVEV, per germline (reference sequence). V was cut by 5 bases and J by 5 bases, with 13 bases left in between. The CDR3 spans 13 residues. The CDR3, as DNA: TGTGCCAGCAGTGTCACTAGAATGAACGAGCAGTACTTC. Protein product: CASSVTRMNEQYF.

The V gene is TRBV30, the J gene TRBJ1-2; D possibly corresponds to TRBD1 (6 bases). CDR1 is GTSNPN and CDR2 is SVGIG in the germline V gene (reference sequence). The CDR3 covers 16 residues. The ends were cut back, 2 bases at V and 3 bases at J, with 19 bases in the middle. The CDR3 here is CAWSPSGTLNYYGYTF. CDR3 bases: TGTGCCTGGAGTCCTTCTGGGACATTGAATTACTATGGCTACACCTTC.

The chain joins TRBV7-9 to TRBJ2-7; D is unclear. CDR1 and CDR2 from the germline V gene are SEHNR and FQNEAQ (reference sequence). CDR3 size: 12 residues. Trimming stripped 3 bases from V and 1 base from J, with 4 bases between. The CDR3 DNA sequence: TGTGCCAGCAGCTTTTCATCCTACGAGCAGTACTTC. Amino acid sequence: CASSFSSYEQYF.

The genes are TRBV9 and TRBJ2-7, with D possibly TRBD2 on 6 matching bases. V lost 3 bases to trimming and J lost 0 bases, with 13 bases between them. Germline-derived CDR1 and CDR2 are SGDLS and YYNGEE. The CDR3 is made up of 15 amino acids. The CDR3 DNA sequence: TGTGCCAGCAGCGCCCGGGTAGCGGACTCCTACGAGCAGTACTTC. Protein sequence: CASSARVADSYEQYF.

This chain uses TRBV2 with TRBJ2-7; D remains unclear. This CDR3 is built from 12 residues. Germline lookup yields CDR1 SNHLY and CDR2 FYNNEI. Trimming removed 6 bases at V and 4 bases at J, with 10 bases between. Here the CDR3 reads CASRVDSYEQYF. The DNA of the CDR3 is TGTGCCAGCAGGGTCGATAGTTACGAGCAGTACTTC. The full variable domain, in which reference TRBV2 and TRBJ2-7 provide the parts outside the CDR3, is EPEVTQTPSHQVTQMGQEVILRCVPISNHLYFYWYRQILGQKVEFLVSFYNNEISEKSEIFDDQFSVERPDGSNFTLKIRSTKLEDSAMYFCASRVDSYEQYFGPGTRLTVT.

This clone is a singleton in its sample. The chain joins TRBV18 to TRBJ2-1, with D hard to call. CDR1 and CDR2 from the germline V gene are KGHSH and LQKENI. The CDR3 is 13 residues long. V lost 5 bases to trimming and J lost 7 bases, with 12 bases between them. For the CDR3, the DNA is TGTGCCAGCTCAGGAAGGGTGGAGAATGAGCAGTTCTTC. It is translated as CASSGRVENEQFF.

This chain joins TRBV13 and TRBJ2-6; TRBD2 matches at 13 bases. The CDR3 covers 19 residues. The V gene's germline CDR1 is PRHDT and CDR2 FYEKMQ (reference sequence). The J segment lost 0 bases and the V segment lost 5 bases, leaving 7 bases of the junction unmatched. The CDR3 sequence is CASSPGTSGKSSGANVLTF. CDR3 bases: TGTGCCAGCAGCCCAGGGACTAGCGGGAAGAGCTCTGGGGCCAACGTCCTGACTTTC. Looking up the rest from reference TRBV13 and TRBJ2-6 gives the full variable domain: AAGVIQSPRHLIKEKRETATLKCYPIPRHDTVYWYQQGPGQDPQFLISFYEKMQSDKGSIPDRFSAQQFSDYHSELNMSSLELGDSALYFCASSPGTSGKSSGANVLTFGAGSRLTVL.

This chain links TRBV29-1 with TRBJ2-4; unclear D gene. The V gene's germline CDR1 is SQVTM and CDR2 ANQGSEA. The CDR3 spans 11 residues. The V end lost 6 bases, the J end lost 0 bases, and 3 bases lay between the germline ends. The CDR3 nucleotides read TGCAGCGTGTTAGCCAAAAACATTCAGTACTTC. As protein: CSVLAKNIQYF.